The present T cell receptor beta chain was sequenced within a study of blood T cell repertoires in COVID-19. Germline CDR1 LGHNA, CDR2 YNFKEQ. The V end lost 1 base, the J end lost 8 bases, and 14 bases lay between the germline ends. There are 15 residues in the CDR3. Generated by immunoSEQ multiplex PCR, the TCRdb table keeps only in-frame clones and is missing some. The table shows 150,000 to 200,000 clones, with about 87% occurring only once. The source of this sequence is a man between 18 and 29 years old with active or convalescent COVID-19. The sample consisted of peripheral blood. The rearrangement joins TRBV4-2 to TRBJ1-4; TRBD1 might be the D (5 bases). The CDR3 spells CASSQGQQGYEKLFF. CDR3 nucleotide sequence: TGTGCCAGCAGCCAAGGGCAGCAGGGTTACGAAAAACTGTTTTTT.